This TCR beta chain came from a study of cytomegalovirus exposure and HLA in healthy donors. Points on this clone: No antigen is known for it.

Vbeta (60) and Jbeta (13) primers were used in the PCR. Here immunoSEQ multiplex PCR was the method, and the copy in TCRdb shows in-frame clones only, minus some. This table has about 92,000 clones, over 70% appearing once. General study findings and limits: In a later analysis, at a false discovery rate of 0.05, under 20,000 TCR beta sequences were associated with HLA alleles. Among TCR beta chains, those listed as cytomegalovirus-associated numbered under 200.

Nominally healthy donors were sampled, though unrecorded immune exposures were likely. Germline V gene data show CDR1 as MDHEN and CDR2 as SYDVKM. The ends were cut back, 7 bases at V and 7 bases at J, with 19 bases in the middle. This CDR3 comprises 14 residues. The clonotype was recovered from a girl aged 2 to 9 in good health and CMV-seropositive. Sequenced: PBMCs. The J gene is TRBJ1-1, the V gene TRBV28; perhaps TRBD1 as D (6 bases). The CDR3: CASNQRAGALEAFF. The CDR3 DNA reads as TGTGCCAGCAATCAAAGGGCGGGGGCCCTTGAAGCTTTCTTT.